This is a list of T cell receptor beta chains from one sample in a study of blood T cells in healthy people across ages. Each CDR3 protein is one row after TCRdb ran MiXCR on the 5' RACE reads. The sample records about 1,500,000 distinct CDR3 sequences, about 43% being singletons. The sequenced material came from blood. The receptor source for this set is a woman aged 18-35 years in good health. CDR3s include the opening cysteine and the closing phenylalanine or tryptophan. A D gene is named only where the DNA matches it firmly. Only part of the rows carry a size: once, few, many, or a class if the clone is expanded.

cdr3_nt cdr3_aa cdr3_length d_call clone_size j_call v_call
TGTGCCAGCAGCTTCGACGGCGGGAGAACAGATACGCAGTATTTT CASSFDGGRTDTQYF 15 TRBD2 . TRBJ2-3 TRBV7-3
TGCGCCAGCAGCCAAGGGACTAGCGGGAGTTCCTACGAGCAGTACTTC CASSQGTSGSSYEQYF 16 TRBD2 few TRBJ2-7 TRBV4-1
TGCAGCGTTGAAGATCCCGGGACGGAGCCCTACGAGCAGTACTTC CSVEDPGTEPYEQYF 15 . . TRBJ2-7 TRBV29-1
TGTGCCAGCAGCCATCGACTAGCGGGAGAGTACGAGCAGTACTTC CASSHRLAGEYEQYF 15 TRBD2 few TRBJ2-7 TRBV4-2
TGCGCCAGCAGCTTGACGGTTAAGGGTGGCACAGATACGCAGTATTTT CASSLTVKGGTDTQYF 16 . . TRBJ2-3 TRBV5-1
TGTGCCAGCAGTGAATTCGAATCCTACGAGCAGTACTTC CASSEFESYEQYF 13 . . TRBJ2-7 TRBV6-1
TGTGCCAGCAGCCAACCAAGGAGAGGGCACGAGCAGTACTTC CASSQPRRGHEQYF 14 . once TRBJ2-7 TRBV14
TGTGCCAGCAGCTTACAGGGGGTGGATGAAAAACTGTTTTTT CASSLQGVDEKLFF 14 TRBD1 . TRBJ1-4 TRBV13
TGCGCCAGCGGACTAGCGGGGGTTAACAATGAGCAGTTCTTC CASGLAGVNNEQFF 14 TRBD2 few TRBJ2-1 TRBV4-1
TGTGCCAGTAGTAACCCGACAGGGAATGGGAAGACCCAGTACTTC CASSNPTGNGKTQYF 15 TRBD1 . TRBJ2-5 TRBV19
TGCAGTGCACCGGTGGCCCCCGGCCTAGCGGGAGCCCGGAACCACTACGAGCAGTACTTC CSAPVAPGLAGARNHYEQYF 20 TRBD2 once TRBJ2-7 TRBV20-1
TGTGCCAGCAGCCGGTCCGGGACAGGGATCAACACTGAAGCTTTTTTT CASSRSGTGINTEAFF 16 TRBD1 . TRBJ1-1 TRBV7-9
TGTGCCAGTAGAAACCAGCGGGGACAGACCTACGAGCAGTACTTC CASRNQRGQTYEQYF 15 . . TRBJ2-7 TRBV19
TGTGCCAGCAGTAACCATACAGCGCCAGGCGCCGACGAGCAGTACTTC CASSNHTAPGADEQYF 16 . . TRBJ2-7 TRBV2
TGCGCCAGCAGCCAAGGCGTAGGATCGGCTATAACTCGCTACGAGCAGTACTTC CASSQGVGSAITRYEQYF 18 . few TRBJ2-7 TRBV4-1
TGTGCCAGCAGCTCCCTTACTAGGCCAGGCAATGAGCAGTTCTTC CASSSLTRPGNEQFF 15 . many TRBJ2-1 TRBV7-9
TGCAGTGCTAGCGAGGGGGGCTCCTACAATGAGCAGTTCTTC CSASEGGSYNEQFF 14 . . TRBJ2-1 TRBV20-1
TGTAGTGCTCACCCTGGGAACACTGAAGCTTTCTTT CSAHPGNTEAFF 12 . few TRBJ1-1 TRBV20-1
TGTGCCAGCTCAGGGCCGACAGAGAGCTACTATGGCTACACCTTC CASSGPTESYYGYTF 15 . . TRBJ1-2 TRBV18
TGTGCCAGCAGTTTAGCTAGCAGGTCCACAGATACGCAGTATTTT CASSLASRSTDTQYF 15 . . TRBJ2-3 TRBV12-3/TRBV12-4
TGCAGTGCTAGAGAACTTGAGTACGAGCAGTACTTC CSARELEYEQYF 12 . few TRBJ2-7 TRBV20-1
TGTGCCAGCAGCCAGTTATGGGTCCGGTCGGGGGGCTCCTATGGCTACACCTTC CASSQLWVRSGGSYGYTF 18 . . TRBJ1-2 TRBV7-2
TGTGCCAGCAGCTTGGGGGGAAGTGATAACACCTTC CASSLGGSDNTF 12 . . TRBJ1-2 TRBV5-5
TGCAGCGTTGAGCTGGCCGACTACGGCAATGAGCAGTTCTTC CSVELADYGNEQFF 14 . many TRBJ2-1 TRBV29-1
TGCGCCAGCAGCTTGTGGTCCCAGCGGGATAACACCGGGGAGCTGTTTTTT CASSLWSQRDNTGELFF 17 TRBD2 few TRBJ2-2 TRBV5-1
TGTGCCAGCAGCCAGGATAGGATTGACTACACCTTC CASSQDRIDYTF 12 . once TRBJ1-2 TRBV14
TGTGCCAGCAGTTTAGTAGTGGGGGCAGGGGGCAGTGGCTACACCTTC CASSLVVGAGGSGYTF 16 TRBD1 . TRBJ1-2 TRBV28
TGCGCCAGCAGCCCGTCAGGGGTGAACGAGCAGTACTTC CASSPSGVNEQYF 13 . many TRBJ2-7 TRBV5-1
TGTGCCAGCAGCCCAGCGGGAGTTGTAGATACGCAGTATTTT CASSPAGVVDTQYF 14 TRBD2 . TRBJ2-3 TRBV27
TGCAGTGCTAATCATAGGGGGGGCGCCTTGAGGGAAGCTTTCTTT CSANHRGGALREAFF 15 . . TRBJ1-1 TRBV20-1